Following are 10 T cell receptor beta chains from one sample sequenced in a study of blood T cell repertoires in COVID-19. TCRdb keeps only in-frame clones here, not all; method: immunoSEQ multiplex PCR. The repertoire holds 210,000 or so clones, 85% to 90% seen once, with roughly 1.5% in the top ten. Sequenced input: peripheral blood. These receptors all stem from a man younger than 30 with active or convalescent COVID-19.

The V and J genes are TRBV11-2 and TRBJ2-5; D remains unclear. This CDR3 contains 13 residues. With 0 bases removed from V and 2 bases from J, the gap between germline ends came to 4 bases. Germline V lookup: CDR1 SGHAT, CDR2 FQNNGV. The CDR3 nucleotides are TGTGCCAGCAGCTTAGACAGGCAAGAGACCCAGTACTTC. Its protein product is CASSLDRQETQYF.

The J gene is TRBJ2-1, the V gene TRBV6-5, with unresolved D. Germline V CDR1 and CDR2: MNHEY, SVGAGI. V was shortened by 3 bases and J by 5 bases, with 8 bases between the two germline ends. This CDR3 comprises 13 residues. The CDR3 DNA reads TGTGCCAGCAGTTATTGGCAAAACAATGAGCAGTTCTTC. It translates to CASSYWQNNEQFF.

Concerning this clone: One end of the junction varies from germline; a read error may be responsible. This chain links TRBV5-4 with TRBJ2-7, with 8 bases aligning to TRBD1. Germline values: CDR1 SGHNT, CDR2 YYREEE (reference sequence). This CDR3 is 13 amino acids long. The CDR3 spells CASSSDRVSSYDF. The CDR3 DNA reads as TGTGCCAGCAGCTCGGACAGGGTATCTTCCTACGACTTC.

The chain joins TRBV3-1 (or the pseudogene TRBV3-2) to TRBJ2-1, with TRBD2 matching over 8 bases. Trimming took 8 bases from V and 5 from J; bases not matched to a gene: 17. The CDR3 is 17 amino acids. Per germline, CDR1 LGHDT and CDR2 YNNKEL (reference sequence). CDR3 sequence reads: CASEGLVGGFGNNEQFF. CDR3 nucleotides: TGTGCCAGCGAGGGACTAGTGGGGGGGTTCGGAAACAATGAGCAGTTCTTC.

The chain couples TRBV19 to TRBJ1-1; D gene uncertain. Trimming shortened V by 5 bases and J by 2 bases, and 9 bases separated the two germline ends. CDR3 size: 13 residues. Germline CDR1 LNHDA, CDR2 SQIVND (reference sequence). CDR3 amino acids: CASSLSGNTEAFF. CDR3 in DNA: TGTGCCAGTAGTCTTTCGGGTAACACTGAAGCTTTCTTT.

The CDR3 region has the DNA TGTGCCAGCAGCTACGGACAGGGGATGAGGGATGAAGCTTTCTTT. Its protein is CASSYGQGMRDEAFF. The chain is built from TRBV7-9 and TRBJ1-1, with 9 bases matching TRBD1. The CDR3 runs to 15 residues. The V and J ends lost 4 bases and 7 bases, in that order; junction bases with no gene match: 10. Germline CDR1 is SEHNR and CDR2 is FQNEAQ (reference sequence).

The chain couples TRBV7-9 to TRBJ2-7, with D perhaps matching TRBD2 (6 bases). The CDR3 length is 15 residues. From germline, CDR1 is SEHNR and CDR2 FQNEAQ (reference sequence). V shed 3 bases and J shed 0 bases, with 12 bases lying between them. CDR3 residues: CASSFLADSSYEQYF. In DNA form, the CDR3 reads TGTGCCAGCAGCTTTTTAGCGGATAGCTCCTACGAGCAGTACTTC.

The V gene is TRBV27, the J gene TRBJ1-2, with D uncertain. Germline V CDR1 and CDR2: MNHEY, SMNVEV (reference sequence). The CDR3 loop spans 13 amino acids. V was trimmed by 0 bases and J by 6 bases, leaving 8 bases between them. The CDR3 reads CASSLSGGHGYTF. The CDR3 bases are TGTGCCAGCAGTTTATCGGGAGGGCATGGCTACACCTTC.

The V and J genes are TRBV6-6 and TRBJ1-1, with 7 bases identical to TRBD1. The CDR3 contains 14 residues. Germline trimming cut 6 bases from V and 2 bases from J; bases unmatched to any gene: 6. The V gene's germline CDR1 is MNHNY and CDR2 SVGAGI (reference sequence). The CDR3 DNA reads as TGTGCCAGCAGCCCCGGGACAGCTAACACTGAAGCTTTCTTT. It translates to CASSPGTANTEAFF.

The chain links TRBV5-5 to TRBJ1-2; D perhaps matches TRBD1 (5 bases). V was pared by 3 bases and J by 5 bases, with 17 bases between. The CDR3 consists of 15 residues. The germline CDR1 and CDR2 sequences are SGHKS and YYEKEE (reference sequence). The CDR3 loop is CASSSNVRARYGYTF. The CDR3 DNA reads TGTGCCAGCAGCTCGAATGTCAGGGCGCGGTATGGCTACACCTTC.